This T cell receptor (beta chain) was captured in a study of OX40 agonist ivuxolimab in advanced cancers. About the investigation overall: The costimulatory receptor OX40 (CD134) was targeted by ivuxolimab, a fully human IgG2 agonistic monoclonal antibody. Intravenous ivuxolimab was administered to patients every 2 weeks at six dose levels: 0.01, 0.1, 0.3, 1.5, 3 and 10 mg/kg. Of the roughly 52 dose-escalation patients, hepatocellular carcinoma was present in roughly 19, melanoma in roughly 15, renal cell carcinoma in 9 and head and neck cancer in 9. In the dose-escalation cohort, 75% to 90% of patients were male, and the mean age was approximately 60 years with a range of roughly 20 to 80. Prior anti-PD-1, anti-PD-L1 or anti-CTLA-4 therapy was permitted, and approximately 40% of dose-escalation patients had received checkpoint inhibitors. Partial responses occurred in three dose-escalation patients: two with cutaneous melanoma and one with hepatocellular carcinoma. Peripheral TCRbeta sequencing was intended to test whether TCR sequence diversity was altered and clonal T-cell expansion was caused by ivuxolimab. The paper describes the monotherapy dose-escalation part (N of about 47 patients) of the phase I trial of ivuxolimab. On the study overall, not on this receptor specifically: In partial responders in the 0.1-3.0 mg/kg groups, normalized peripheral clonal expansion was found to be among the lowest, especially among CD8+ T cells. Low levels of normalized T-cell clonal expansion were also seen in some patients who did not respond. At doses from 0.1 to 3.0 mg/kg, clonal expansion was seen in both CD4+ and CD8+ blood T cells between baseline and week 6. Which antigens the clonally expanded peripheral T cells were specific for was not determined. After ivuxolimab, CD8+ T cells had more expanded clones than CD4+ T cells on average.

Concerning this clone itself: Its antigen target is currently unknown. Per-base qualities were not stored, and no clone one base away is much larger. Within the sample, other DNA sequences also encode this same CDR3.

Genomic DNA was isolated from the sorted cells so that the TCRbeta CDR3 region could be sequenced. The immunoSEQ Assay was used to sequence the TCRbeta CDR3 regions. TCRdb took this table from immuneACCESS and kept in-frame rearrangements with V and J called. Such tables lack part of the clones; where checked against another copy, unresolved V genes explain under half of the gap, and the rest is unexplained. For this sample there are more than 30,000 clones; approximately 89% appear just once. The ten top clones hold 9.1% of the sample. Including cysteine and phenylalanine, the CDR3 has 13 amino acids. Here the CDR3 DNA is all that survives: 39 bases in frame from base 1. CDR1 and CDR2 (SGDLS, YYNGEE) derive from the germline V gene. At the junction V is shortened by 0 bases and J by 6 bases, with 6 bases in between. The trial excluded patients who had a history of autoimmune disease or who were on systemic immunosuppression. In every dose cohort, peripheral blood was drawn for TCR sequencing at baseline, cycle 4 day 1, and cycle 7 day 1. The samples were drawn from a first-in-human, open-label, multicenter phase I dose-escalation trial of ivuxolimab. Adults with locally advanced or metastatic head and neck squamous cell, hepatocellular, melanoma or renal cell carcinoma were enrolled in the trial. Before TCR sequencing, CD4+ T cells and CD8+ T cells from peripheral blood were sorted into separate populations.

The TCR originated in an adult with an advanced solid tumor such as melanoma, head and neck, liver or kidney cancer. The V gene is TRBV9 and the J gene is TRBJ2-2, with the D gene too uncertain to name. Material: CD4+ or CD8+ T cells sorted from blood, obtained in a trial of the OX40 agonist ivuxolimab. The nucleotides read TGTGCCAGCAGCGTAGTCCCAGCCGGGGAGCTGTTTTTT. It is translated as CASSVVPAGELFF.